Shown below are 17 T cell receptor beta chains from a single sample sequenced in a study of T cell clonotyping in hematopoietic cell transplantation. Libraries were prepared by immunoSEQ multiplex PCR; TCRdb keeps only in-frame clonotypes and omits some of them. Found here are 25,000 to 30,000 clones, approximately 94% of them singletons; the top ten hold 2% to 2.5%. Time point noted: recipient sample about 28 days before transplant, after cytoreduction. The sequencing here drew on peripheral blood mononuclear cells, taken before stem cell transplant. The receptor source for this set is a middle-aged man with acute myeloid leukemia. Some clones in this sample may be carry-over from other donors' samples.

This chain joins TRBV9 and TRBJ1-4, with 8 bases identical to TRBD1. Per the germline V gene, CDR1 is SGDLS and CDR2 is YYNGEE. With V trimmed by 3 bases and J by 8 bases, 9 bases remained unmatched. The CDR3 is 15 amino acids. The CDR3 DNA reads TGTGCCAGCAGCGCCACAGGGGGTCTTTGGGAAAAACTGTTTTTT. Amino acids: CASSATGGLWEKLFF. The variable domain in full, with the rest retrieved from reference TRBV9 and TRBJ1-4, is DSGVTQTPKHLITATGQRVTLRCSPRSGDLSVYWYQQSLDQGLQFLIQYYNGEERAKGNILERFSAQQFPDLHSELNLSSLELGDSALYFCASSATGGLWEKLFFGSGTQLSVL.

The gene calls are TRBV5-4 and TRBJ2-7; D gene uncertain. Germline lookup yields CDR1 SGHNT and CDR2 YYREEE (reference sequence). CDR3 size: 12 residues. V dropped 0 bases and J dropped 2 bases, with 3 bases sitting between them. CDR3 loop: CASSLGAYEQYF. In nucleotides, the CDR3 is TGTGCCAGCAGCTTGGGGGCCTACGAGCAGTACTTC.

The rearrangement joins TRBV15 to TRBJ2-7; weak D call: TRBD2 (5 bases). Trimming took 3 bases from V and 6 from J, leaving 24 bases between them. Germline V CDR1 and CDR2: LNHNV, YYDKDF (reference sequence). This CDR3 contains 17 residues. The CDR3: CATSSGVEGRASFEQYF. The CDR3 DNA reads TGTGCCACCAGCAGCGGGGTCGAAGGGAGAGCGTCGTTCGAGCAGTACTTC.

The J gene is TRBJ1-3, the V gene TRBV29-1; perhaps TRBD1 as D (5 bases). CDR3 length equals 12 residues. From germline, CDR1 is SQVTM and CDR2 ANQGSEA. Trimming removed 4 bases at V and 4 bases at J, with 8 bases between. In DNA form, the CDR3 reads TGCAGCGTTGCTGGGGGGGGAAACACCATATATTTT. It is translated as CSVAGGGNTIYF.

V is TRBV2 and J is TRBJ2-5; no reliable D call. V lost 5 bases and J lost 1, with 11 bases in between. The CDR3 spans 14 residues. The V gene's germline CDR1 is SNHLY and CDR2 FYNNEI. CDR3 sequence reads: CASSPLTAQETQYF. The CDR3 coding sequence is TGTGCCAGCAGTCCTCTAACGGCCCAAGAGACCCAGTACTTC.

The chain is built from TRBV7-9 and TRBJ2-1, with TRBD1 matching 10 bases. Germline CDR1 reads SEHNR; CDR2 reads FQNEAQ (reference sequence). The CDR3 length is 17 residues. After removal of 5 bases from V and 2 bases from J, the junction contained 9 bases not matched to a gene. The CDR3 is CASSAGTGAYTYNEQFF. Here the CDR3 DNA reads TGTGCCAGCAGCGCCGGGACAGGGGCCTACACCTACAATGAGCAGTTCTTC.

J is TRBJ1-6 and V is TRBV2; D is undetermined. The CDR3 length is 12 residues. Germline CDR1 reads SNHLY; CDR2 reads FYNNEI. V was shortened by 4 bases and J by 7 bases, with 5 bases between the two germline ends. The CDR3 region is CASSGRNSPLHF. The DNA of the CDR3 is TGTGCCAGCAGTGGAAGGAATTCACCCCTCCACTTT.

V usage is TRBV11-2 and J usage is TRBJ2-5; 9 nucleotides align to TRBD1. This CDR3 is built from 15 residues. Trimming took 6 bases from V and 5 from J; bases not matched to a gene: 10. Germline loops: CDR1 SGHAT, CDR2 FQNNGV. CDR3 region: CASRVDRGFGETQYF. The DNA of the CDR3 is TGTGCCAGCAGGGTGGACAGGGGATTCGGCGAGACCCAGTACTTC.

V is TRBV5-1 and J is TRBJ2-1; 7 bases fit TRBD2. The CDR3 length is 16 residues. From germline, CDR1 is SGHRS and CDR2 YFSETQ. With V trimmed by 9 bases and J by 2 bases, 14 bases remained unmatched. The CDR3 loop is CATAGGAGTTYNEQFF. The CDR3 DNA follows: TGCGCCACCGCAGGAGGAGCGGGGACGACCTACAATGAGCAGTTCTTC.

The chain uses TRBV10-3 and TRBJ2-5; TRBD1 might be the D (6 bases). The CDR3 length is 14 residues. The germline V gene encodes CDR1 ENHRY and CDR2 SYGVKD. V lost 2 bases and J 5 bases, leaving 12 bases between the germline ends. The CDR3 spells CAISEPRGGETQYF. The CDR3 nucleotides are TGTGCCATCAGTGAGCCCAGGGGTGGGGAGACCCAGTACTTC.

V gene TRBV27 combines with J gene TRBJ2-7, with D unresolved. Germline CDR1 MNHEY, CDR2 SMNVEV (reference sequence). The CDR3 is 14 residues long. V lost 2 bases to trimming and J lost 0 bases, with 8 bases between them. In DNA, the CDR3 is TGTGCCAGCAGTTTAACCGGGTCCTCCTACGAGCAGTACTTC. Translated, it gives CASSLTGSSYEQYF.

CDR3 bases: TGTGCCAGCAGCTTGGGGAGTCAGACAAAGACCCAGTACTTC. It yields the protein CASSLGSQTKTQYF. The chain employs TRBV11-1 and TRBJ2-5, with D tentatively TRBD2 (5 bases). Trimming removed 3 bases at V and 6 bases at J, with 14 bases between. Germline V gene sequence: CDR1 SGHAT, CDR2 FQDESV (reference sequence). This CDR3 comprises 14 residues.

The J gene is TRBJ2-5, the V gene TRBV11-2, with D tentatively TRBD2 (5 bases). V lost 4 bases and J 3 bases, leaving 9 bases between the germline ends. The CDR3 has 13 amino acids. Germline V gene lookup returns CDR1 SGHAT and CDR2 FQNNGV. CDR3 nucleotide sequence: TGTGCCAGCAGCTCCCGGCGGGAAGAGACCCAGTACTTC. Translated, it gives CASSSRREETQYF. The variable domain in full, completed from reference TRBV11-2 and TRBJ2-5, reads EAGVAQSPRYKIIEKRQSVAFWCNPISGHATLYWYQQILGQGPKLLIQFQNNGVVDDSQLPKDRFSAERLKGVDSTLKIQPAKLEDSAVYLCASSSRREETQYFGPGTRLLVL.

The chain uses TRBV5-1 and TRBJ2-5, with D perhaps assigned TRBD1 or TRBD2 (5 bases each). The CDR3 has 15 residues. Germline V CDR1 and CDR2: SGHRS, YFSETQ. With 0 bases removed from V and 1 base from J, the gap between germline ends came to 10 bases. The CDR3 reads CASSLGGVPQETQYF. CDR3 sequence (DNA): TGCGCCAGCAGCTTGGGAGGGGTGCCCCAAGAGACCCAGTACTTC.

This rearrangement joins TRBV7-2 to TRBJ2-6; D unclear. The length of the CDR3 is 14 residues. V lost 3 bases, J lost 4 bases, and 7 bases lay in between. Germline loops: CDR1 SGHTA, CDR2 FQGNSA. This chain's CDR3 is CASSFRTGANVLTF. The CDR3 DNA reads as TGTGCCAGCAGCTTCCGCACGGGGGCCAACGTCCTGACTTTC.

V and J are TRBV11-2 and TRBJ1-3; maybe TRBD1 (6 bases). V was cut by 0 bases and J by 2 bases, with 11 bases left in between. The V gene's germline CDR1 is SGHAT and CDR2 FQNNGV. The CDR3 is 16 amino acids. CDR3 in DNA: TGTGCCAGCAGCTTAGATCGGGGGGCCACTGGAAACACCATATATTTT. Protein sequence: CASSLDRGATGNTIYF.

V gene TRBV7-8 combines with J gene TRBJ1-6; D not resolved. CDR3 length: 10 residues. Germline V gene lookup returns CDR1 SGHVS and CDR2 FQNEAQ. Trimming cost V 5 bases and J 10 bases, with 3 bases left between them. The CDR3 loop is CASSGSPLHF. The CDR3 DNA sequence: TGTGCCAGCAGCGGGTCACCCCTCCACTTT.